This T cell receptor beta chain was profiled in a study of T cell responses to AZD1222 COVID-19 vaccine (dated by TCRdb to the early 2020s). General notes on the study: A total of over 230 trial participants underwent TCR sequencing, of whom more than 200 had received two doses of AZD1222 and around 25 had received two doses of the MenACWY control vaccine. Trial participants were enrolled by age into 18-55, 56-69 and 70-plus year subgroups, with around 150, 28 and 57 TCR-sequenced participants respectively.

V is reduced by 7 bases and J by 5 bases, leaving a spacing of 20 bases between them. From the germline V gene, CDR1 is MNHEY and CDR2 is SVGAGI. The CDR3 measures 15 amino acids from cysteine to phenylalanine. Only the CDR3 DNA stays, 45 bases, in frame from base 1. The sample's time point label is to be understood as: about 28 days (+/-7) after the second vaccine dose. Reading the label with the study, this specimen's treatment or condition is: meningococcal conjugate vaccine given as trial control. Vaccinee samples came from UK trials COV001 and COV002, including a single-blind randomized controlled phase 2/3 trial of AZD1222 (ChAdOx1 nCoV-19) in healthy adults. For TCRbeta chain sequencing, PBMC samples were collected from trial participants at day 0 and at day 28 after the second dose. The investigation overall reported the following: Conclusions about previously exposed vaccinees are limited, since just five or six AZD1222 recipients were seropositive for SARS-CoV-2 at baseline. A significant rise in spike-specific TCR breadth and depth was observed after two AZD1222 doses relative to day 0 and relative to MenACWY recipients. Vaccine-associated CD4 TCRs spanned the whole spike protein, with dominant responses in regions 160-218 and 743-854. In the small 56-69-year group, the increase in depth fell short of significance, most likely because of low power. Because no samples from the day 14 peak response were available, repertoires could be characterized only after the peak T cell response. Nearly half of unique spike-specific TCRs reportedly recognized epitopes outside regions mutated in the B.1.351 and B.1.1.7 variants. Participants were mostly white British, with more females than males. The authors suggested clonal diversity may have been underestimated.

The CDR3 regions of human TCRbeta chains were analyzed by immunosequencing. The authors processed their data as follows. TCRs in the repertoires were matched against a reference library of SARS-CoV-2-specific TCRs that had been generated with the MIRA antigen-specificity platform. Breadth was defined as the fraction of unique TCRs that were SARS-CoV-2-associated, and depth was defined as the fraction of total T cells that were SARS-CoV-2-associated. Using the MIRA data, every spike-specific TCR was mapped to the spike region that the TCR reacted to and assigned to either a CD4 or a CD8 class. Log10-transformed breadth and depth values were compared by one-way ANOVA with Sidak's multiple comparisons tests. This is the immuneACCESS table as TCRdb keeps it, with only in-frame sequences that have V and J called. A part of the clones is gone; compared with another copy, unresolved V genes explain less than half, and the rest is unexplained. That table gives V, J and clone size, and the DNA gave D and trimming. The sample table records about 180,000 clones; 85% to 90% of these occur just once. The top ten clonotypes cover approximately 4.2% of the sample.

In regard to this clone: What this receptor recognizes is not known. No much larger clone exists at a distance of one base, and base qualities are not known.

The chain joins TRBV6-5 to TRBJ1-1, with TRBD1 perhaps the D gene, on 6 matching bases. Sequences were derived from peripheral blood, sampled 28 days after the second dose of the MenACWY control vaccine. This sequence was found in an adult who received the MenACWY meningococcal vaccine as a control. This receptor carries the CDR3 CASKRGESGRTEAFF. The nucleotide sequence reads TGTGCCAGCAAGAGGGGGGAAAGCGGAAGAACTGAAGCTTTCTTT.